This TCR beta chain was recovered during a study of CD8 T cells in ankylosing spondylitis. In TCRdb, the 5' RACE reads were re-called with MiXCR into one record per CDR3 protein. The table includes 150,000 or so distinct CDR3 sequences, about 32% detected once. Study-wide points: Some motif variants were previously reported in reactive arthritis synovial fluid and blood.

This clonotype occurred many times. What it binds is not known. The clonotype originates from a male donor with ankylosing spondylitis. Material: synovial fluid, either unsorted or a sorted T cell fraction (not recorded which).

CDR3 region: CASSTRDTNYNEQFF. The CDR3 DNA reads TGTGCCAGCAGCACCCGGGACACAAACTACAATGAGCAGTTCTTC. This chain joins TRBV11-3 and TRBJ2-1; tentatively, D is TRBD1 (6 bases). V was trimmed by 5 bases and J by 3 bases, leaving 14 bases between them. The CDR3 sequence is 15 residues long. Germline V CDR1 and CDR2: SGHNT, YENEEA.